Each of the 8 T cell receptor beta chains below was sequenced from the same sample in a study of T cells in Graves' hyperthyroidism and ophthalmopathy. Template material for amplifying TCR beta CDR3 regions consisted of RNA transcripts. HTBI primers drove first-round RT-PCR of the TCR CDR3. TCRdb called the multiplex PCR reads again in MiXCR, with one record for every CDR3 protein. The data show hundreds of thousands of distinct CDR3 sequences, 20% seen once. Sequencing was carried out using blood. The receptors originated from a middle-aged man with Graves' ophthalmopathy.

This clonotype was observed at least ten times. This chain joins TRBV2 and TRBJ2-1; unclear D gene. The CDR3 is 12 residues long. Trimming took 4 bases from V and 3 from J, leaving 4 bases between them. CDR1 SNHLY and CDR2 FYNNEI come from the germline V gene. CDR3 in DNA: TGTGCCAGCAGTGGACACTACAATGAGCAGTTCTTC. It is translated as CASSGHYNEQFF.

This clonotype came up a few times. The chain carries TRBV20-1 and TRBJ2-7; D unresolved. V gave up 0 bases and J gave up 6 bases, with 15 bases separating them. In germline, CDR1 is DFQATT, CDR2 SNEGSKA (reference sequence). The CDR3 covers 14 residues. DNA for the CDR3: TGCAGTGCTAGAGATCAGAACACGGCCCGCGAGCAGTACTTC. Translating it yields CSARDQNTAREQYF.

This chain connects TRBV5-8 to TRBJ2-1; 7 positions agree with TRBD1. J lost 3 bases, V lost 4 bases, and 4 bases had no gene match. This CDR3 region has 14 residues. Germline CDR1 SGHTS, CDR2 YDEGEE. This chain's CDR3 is CASSRGQFYNEQFF. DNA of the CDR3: TGTGCCAGCAGCAGGGGACAGTTCTACAATGAGCAGTTCTTC.

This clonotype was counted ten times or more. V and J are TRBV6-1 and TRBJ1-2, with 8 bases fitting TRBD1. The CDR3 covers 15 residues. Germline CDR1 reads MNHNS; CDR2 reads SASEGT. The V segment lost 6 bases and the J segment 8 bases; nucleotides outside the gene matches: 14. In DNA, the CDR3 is TGTGCCAGCAGCGCTTGGGTCGACAGGGGTGACGGCTACACCTTC. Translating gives CASSAWVDRGDGYTF.

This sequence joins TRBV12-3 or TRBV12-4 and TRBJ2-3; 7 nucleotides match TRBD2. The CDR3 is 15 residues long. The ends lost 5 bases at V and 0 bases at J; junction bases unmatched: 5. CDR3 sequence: CASSPQRGSTDTQYF. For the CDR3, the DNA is TGTGCCAGCAGTCCCCAGCGGGGTAGCACAGATACGCAGTATTTT.

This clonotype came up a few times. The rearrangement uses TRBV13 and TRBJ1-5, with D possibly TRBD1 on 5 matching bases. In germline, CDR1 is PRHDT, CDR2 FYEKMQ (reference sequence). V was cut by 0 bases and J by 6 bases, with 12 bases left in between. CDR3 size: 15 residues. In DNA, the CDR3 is TGTGCCAGCAGCTTAGGGGCCCAGGGCGGTCAGCCCCAGCATTTT. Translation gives CASSLGAQGGQPQHF. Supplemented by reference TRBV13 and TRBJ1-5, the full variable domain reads AAGVIQSPRHLIKEKRETATLKCYPIPRHDTVYWYQQGPGQDPQFLISFYEKMQSDKGSIPDRFSAQQFSDYHSELNMSSLELGDSALYFCASSLGAQGGQPQHFGDGTRLSIL.

The CDR3 nucleotides read TGTGCCAGCTCACAACCGGGACAGAGGGACTACGAGCAGTACTTC. Amino acids: CASSQPGQRDYEQYF. The gene calls are TRBV18 and TRBJ2-7, with 7 bases matching TRBD1. Germline V lookup: CDR1 KGHSH, CDR2 LQKENI. The CDR3 spans 15 residues. Unmatched junction bases numbered 9, after V lost 4 bases and J lost 3 bases.

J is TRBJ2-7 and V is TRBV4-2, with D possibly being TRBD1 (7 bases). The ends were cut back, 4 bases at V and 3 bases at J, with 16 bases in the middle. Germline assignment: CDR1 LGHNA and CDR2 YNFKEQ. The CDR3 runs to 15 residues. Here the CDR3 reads CASSPNTGEDYEQYF. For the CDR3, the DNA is TGTGCCAGCAGCCCGAACACAGGGGAGGACTACGAGCAGTACTTC.